The 21 T cell receptor beta chains presented below share a single source sample, sequenced in a study of T cells in Graves' hyperthyroidism and ophthalmopathy. From RNA transcripts, TCR beta CDR3 regions were amplified. First-round RT-PCR targeting the TCR CDR3 was performed with the HTBI primer set. TCRdb independently ran MiXCR on the multiplex PCR reads; one entry per CDR3 protein. The data contain about 580,000 distinct CDR3 sequences, around 45% of them singletons. The sequencing input was peripheral blood or thyroid tissue (not recorded which). Every receptor here comes from a woman under 30 with Graves' hyperthyroidism.

This chain uses TRBV7-8 with TRBJ2-3; D is unresolved. CDR3 length: 15 residues. Germline CDR1 SGHVS, CDR2 FQNEAQ. V was shortened by 5 bases and J by 2 bases, with 14 bases between the two germline ends. CDR3 loop: CASSGRLLNTDTQYF. The DNA for the CDR3 is TGTGCCAGCAGCGGACGCCTTCTAAACACAGATACGCAGTATTTT.

This clonotype was seen many times. The V and J genes are TRBV10-3 and TRBJ2-7; a possible D gene is TRBD2 (5 bases). This CDR3 region has 16 residues. Germline V lookup: CDR1 ENHRY, CDR2 SYGVKD. Trimming removed 3 bases at V and 3 bases at J, with 18 bases between. CDR3 protein: CAISEVWETSDYEQYF. CDR3 DNA sequence: TGTGCCATCAGTGAAGTTTGGGAGACGTCGGACTACGAGCAGTACTTC.

V is TRBV7-6 and J is TRBJ1-1, with D unclear. In germline, CDR1 is SGHVS, CDR2 FNYEAQ. The CDR3 extends over 15 amino acids. V was shortened by 7 bases and J by 1 base, with 16 bases between the two germline ends. The CDR3 nucleotides read TGTGCCAGCACCATAGCCATCGCGGAGAACACTGAAGCTTTCTTT. This encodes CASTIAIAENTEAFF. Complete variable domain (other parts from reference TRBV7-6 and TRBJ1-1): GAGVSQSPRYKVTKRGQDVALRCDPISGHVSLYWYRQALGQGPEFLTYFNYEAQQDKSGLPNDRFSAERPEGSISTLTIQRTEQRDSAMYRCASTIAIAENTEAFFGQGTRLTVV.

This clonotype was observed many times. One base away lies a much larger clone, so this may be a sequencing read error. The genes are TRBV7-9 and TRBJ1-1; D uncertain. There are 13 residues in the CDR3. Germline lookup yields CDR1 SEHNR and CDR2 FQNEAQ (reference sequence). Between the trimmed V and J ends, which lost 1 base and 2 bases, there was a span of 5 bases. The CDR3 loop reads CASSLGHNTEAFF. CDR3 in DNA: TGTGCCAGCAGCTTAGGACATAACACTGAAGCTTTCTTT.

There are many counts of this clonotype. This sequence joins TRBV20-1 and TRBJ2-2; 12 nucleotides agree with TRBD2. The CDR3 is 15 amino acids. Germline CDR1 reads DFQATT; CDR2 reads SNEGSKA (reference sequence). V trimming: 0 bases; J trimming: 8 bases; junction bases outside the gene matches: 4. The CDR3 is CSAREGLAGQGELFF. The CDR3 DNA reads as TGCAGTGCTAGAGAGGGACTAGCGGGCCAGGGGGAGCTGTTTTTT.

At least ten counts were recorded for this clonotype. The chain combines TRBV20-1 with TRBJ2-7; 7 bases are shared with TRBD1. The CDR3 runs 15 residues. V was clipped by 1 base and J by 2 bases; unmatched bases: 8. CDR1 and CDR2 from the germline V gene are DFQATT and SNEGSKA (reference sequence). CDR3 DNA: TGCAGTGCTAGAGGCACCTACAGGGGAACCTACGAGCAGTACTTC. It specifies CSARGTYRGTYEQYF.

This clonotype was detected many times. V and J are TRBV7-9 and TRBJ2-7, with D uncertain. V lost 5 bases, J lost 0 bases, and 20 bases lay in between. Germline V gives CDR1 SEHNR, CDR2 FQNEAQ (reference sequence). The CDR3 spans 17 residues. CDR3 nucleotides: TGTGCCAGCAGCGAAGCTACCTCCCTGTTACGCTCCTACGAGCAGTACTTC. Translation: CASSEATSLLRSYEQYF.

This clonotype appeared many times. The chain combines TRBV7-6 with TRBJ1-2, with a tentative D call TRBD1 (6 bases). This CDR3 has 14 amino acids. The V end was cut by 5 bases, the J end by 0 bases, with 10 bases between. CDR1 and CDR2 (germline): SGHVS, FNYEAQ. The CDR3 here is CASSPTGANYGYTF. The CDR3 DNA is TGTGCCAGCAGCCCGACAGGAGCTAACTATGGCTACACCTTC.

This clonotype was picked up many times. The CDR3 loop is CASSLGGASHEQYF. CDR3 nucleotide sequence: TGTGCCAGCAGCTTAGGCGGAGCAAGCCACGAGCAGTACTTC. The chain recombines TRBV7-2 with TRBJ2-7; no clear D gene. V was trimmed by 1 base and J by 5 bases, leaving 12 bases between them. Per the germline V gene, CDR1 is SGHTA and CDR2 is FQGNSA. The CDR3 spans 14 residues. Combining the CDR3 with reference TRBV7-2 and TRBJ2-7 gives the whole variable domain GAGVSQSPSNKVTEKGKDVELRCDPISGHTALYWYRQSLGQGLEFLIYFQGNSAPDKSGLPSDRFSAERTGGSVSTLTIQRTQQEDSAVYLCASSLGGASHEQYFGPGTRLTVT.

This clonotype was detected only once. The V gene is TRBV5-5, the J gene TRBJ2-3; a possible D gene is TRBD2 (6 bases). Germline-derived CDR1 and CDR2 are SGHKS and YYEKEE (reference sequence). The CDR3 runs to 18 residues. V shed 4 bases and J shed 2 bases, with 23 bases lying between them. This chain's CDR3 is CASSQEMLSGTHTDTQYF. The CDR3 DNA follows: TGTGCCAGCAGCCAAGAAATGCTCTCCGGGACTCACACAGATACGCAGTATTTT.

The chain carries TRBV29-1 and TRBJ1-5; D may be TRBD1 (6 bases). From germline, CDR1 is SQVTM and CDR2 ANQGSEA. The CDR3 totals 15 residues. Trimming removed 5 bases from V and 3 bases from J, with 17 bases in between. The CDR3 nucleotides read TGCAGCGTTCCCGGGGGCAGCGGGCCCAATCAGCCCCAGCATTTT. Amino acids: CSVPGGSGPNQPQHF.

As for this clonotype: It is unclear where the CDR3 begins or ends on the DNA, so no DNA is shown, and the CDR3 is as TCRdb lists it. The chain has TRBV15 and TRBJ2-6; TRBD1 reflects the table's D call only, with no check against the DNA. Germline V CDR1 and CDR2: LNHNV, YYDKDF (reference sequence). Counting both end residues, the CDR3 totals 16 amino acids. The CDR3 sequence is CATSREVGAGANVLAF.

Concerning this clonotype: The junction departs from germline at one end; a sequencing error may be responsible. The chain combines TRBV29-1 with TRBJ2-7; the match to TRBD2 covers 8 bases. Germline V gene sequence: CDR1 SQVTM, CDR2 ANQGSEA. CDR3 length: 12 amino acids. CDR3 loop: CSVEREPYEQYF. The CDR3 nucleotides are TGCAGTGTTGAGCGGGAGCCCTACGAGCAGTACTTC.

The rearrangement links TRBV12-3 or TRBV12-4 to TRBJ2-6; TRBD2 matches 11 bases. V lost 4 bases to trimming and J lost 5 bases; unmatched junction nucleotides: 1. This CDR3 comprises 15 residues. The CDR3 DNA follows: TGTGCCAGCAGTTCGACTAGCGGGAGGGCCAACGTCCTGACTTTC. Its protein product is CASSSTSGRANVLTF.

J is TRBJ2-5 and V is TRBV6-5, with 8 positions matching TRBD1. This CDR3 is 17 amino acids long. In germline, CDR1 is MNHEY, CDR2 SVGAGI. Trimming at V came to 2 bases and at J to 1 base, leaving 9 bases not matched to a gene. In nucleotides, the CDR3 is TGTGCCAGCAGTTACACCGTCCCGGGACAGGCCCAAGAGACCCAGTACTTC. Translated: CASSYTVPGQAQETQYF.

As regards this clonotype: Compared with germline, one end of the junction differs, possibly owing to a read error. The V and J genes are TRBV7-9 and TRBJ2-3; 7 nucleotides line up with TRBD2. This CDR3 contains 14 residues. The germline V gene encodes CDR1 SEHNR and CDR2 FQNEAQ (reference sequence). The CDR3 region has the DNA TGTGCCAGCAGCCCGGGAGGCTACACAGATACGCAGTGTTTT. Its protein is CASSPGGYTDTQCF.

Points on this clonotype: This may be a read error, as it is one base from a much larger clone. This chain links TRBV6-1 with TRBJ1-5; no clear D gene. CDR1 is MNHNS and CDR2 is SASEGT in the germline V gene. This CDR3 has 14 residues. V lost 8 bases, J lost 5 bases, and 16 bases lay in between. The CDR3 DNA reads TGTGCCAGCGGTCAACTCCAAGGATATCAGCCCCAGCATTTT. It specifies CASGQLQGYQPQHF.

The rearrangement uses TRBV29-1 and TRBJ2-5; 12 positions match TRBD2. Unmatched junction bases numbered 2, after V lost 8 bases and J lost 4 bases. This CDR3 has 12 residues. Looked up from germline, CDR1 is SQVTM and CDR2 is ANQGSEA. The CDR3 protein is CSRGLAGETQYF. The CDR3 nucleotides are TGCAGCCGGGGACTAGCGGGAGAGACCCAGTACTTC.

The V call is TRBV7-2, the J call TRBJ2-3, with D possibly matching TRBD2 (6 bases). The germline V gene has CDR1 SGHTA and CDR2 FQGNSA. This CDR3 has 14 amino acids. Trimming cost V 1 base and J 4 bases, with 9 bases left between them. In DNA, the CDR3 is TGTGCCAGCAGCTTAGGACTAGGGTCAGATACGCAGTATTTT. This gives the protein CASSLGLGSDTQYF.

This clonotype was seen repeatedly, ten times or more. This chain connects TRBV12-3 or TRBV12-4 to TRBJ2-7; TRBD1 agrees at 7 bases. The ends lost 6 bases at V and 0 bases at J; junction bases unmatched: 14. The CDR3 extends over 17 amino acids. CDR3: CASRGTWTGTNSYEQYF. Here the CDR3 DNA reads TGTGCCAGCAGAGGTACATGGACAGGCACTAACTCCTACGAGCAGTACTTC.

The sample holds one count of this clonotype. This chain links TRBV7-9 with TRBJ2-2, with 7 bases identical to TRBD2. J was trimmed by 7 bases and V by 5 bases; bases with no gene match: 4. The CDR3 is 13 residues long. CDR1 is SEHNR and CDR2 is FQNEAQ in the germline V gene (reference sequence). The CDR3, as DNA: TGTGCCAGCAGCCGCAGGGAGGGCGGGGAGCTGTTTTTT. This translates into CASSRREGGELFF.